This T cell receptor beta chain was observed in a study of T-cell memory formation after mild COVID-19. Overall study context: For the most part, TCR clusters were specific to one donor.

Overall study findings and caveats: For contracting clones, CD4+ ones sat mainly in CM and EM, CD8+ in EMRA.

TCRalpha and TCRbeta libraries used 5'RACE with constant-segment primers and UMIs. From the 5' RACE reads, TCRdb called clonotypes with MiXCR, one entry per CDR3 protein. The profile shows roughly 200,000 distinct CDR3 sequences, around 16% of them singletons. This clonotype was seen at least ten times. Its target is unknown. V gave up 0 bases and J gave up 4 bases; unmatched junction bases: 4. This CDR3 spans 15 amino acids. The germline V gene encodes CDR1 MNHEY and CDR2 SVGAGI. This TCR derives from an adult woman who had mild COVID-19 (a few samples of this study predate the infection). Cell type and time point are not known. Material for sequencing was PBMCs or a T cell subset sorted from them (not recorded which). This rearrangement joins TRBV6-5 to TRBJ2-5; 8 nucleotides match TRBD2. Here the CDR3 reads CASSYSGLAGETQYF. In nucleotides, the CDR3 is TGTGCCAGCAGTTACTCAGGGCTAGCGGGAGAGACCCAGTACTTC.